This T cell receptor (beta chain) emerged from a study of glioma-infiltrating T cells. General observations from the study: Gliomas, especially low-grade, showed above-expected tissue-blood divergence; non-neoplastic patients showed below. Very few CDR3 sequences were shared between tissue and blood.

The CDR3 is made up of 13 amino acids. Germline CDR1 SGDLS, CDR2 YYNGEE. The V end lost 4 bases, the J end lost 4 bases, and 11 bases lay between the germline ends. By sample share, this clonotype is medium-sized. Its antigen is unidentified. TCR alpha and beta CDR3 regions were amplified from RNA using iRepertoire nested multiplex PCR. For one-step reverse transcription and amplification, roughly 100-400 ng of tissue mRNA or PBMC total RNA was used. TCRdb ran MiXCR on the multiplex PCR reads and lists one entry per CDR3 protein. The repertoire holds about 2,800 distinct CDR3 sequences, approximately 35% seen once, with roughly 7.3% in the top ten.

This TCR derives from a human donor with low-grade glioma or glioblastoma, undergoing nonglioma brain surgery, or in good health (not recorded which). The specimen was glioma tissue, nonneoplastic brain tissue, or PBMCs (not recorded which). V is TRBV9 and J is TRBJ1-1, with unresolved D. This chain's CDR3 is CASSTGLGTEAFF. CDR3 nucleotides: TGTGCCAGCAGCACTGGGTTGGGCACTGAAGCTTTCTTT.